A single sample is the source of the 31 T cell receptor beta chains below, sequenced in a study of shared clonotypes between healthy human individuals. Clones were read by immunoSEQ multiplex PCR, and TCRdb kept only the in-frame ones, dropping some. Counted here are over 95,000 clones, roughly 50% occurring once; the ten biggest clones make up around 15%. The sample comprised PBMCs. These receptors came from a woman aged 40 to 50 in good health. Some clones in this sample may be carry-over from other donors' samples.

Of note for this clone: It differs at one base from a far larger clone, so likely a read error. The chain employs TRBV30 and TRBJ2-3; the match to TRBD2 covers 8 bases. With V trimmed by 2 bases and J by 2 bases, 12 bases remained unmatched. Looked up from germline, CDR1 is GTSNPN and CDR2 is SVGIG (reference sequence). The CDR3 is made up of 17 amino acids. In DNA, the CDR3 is TGTGCCTGGAGTAGCGCGGGAGGAGAGATAATCACAGATACGCAGTATTTT. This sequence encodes CAWSSAGGEIITDTQYF.

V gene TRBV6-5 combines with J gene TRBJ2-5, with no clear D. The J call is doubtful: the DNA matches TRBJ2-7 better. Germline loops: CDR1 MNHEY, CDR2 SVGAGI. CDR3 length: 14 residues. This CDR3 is CASSPLASFYEQYF. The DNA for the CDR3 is TGTGCCAGCAGTCCCTTAGCCTCATTCTACGAGCAGTACTTC.

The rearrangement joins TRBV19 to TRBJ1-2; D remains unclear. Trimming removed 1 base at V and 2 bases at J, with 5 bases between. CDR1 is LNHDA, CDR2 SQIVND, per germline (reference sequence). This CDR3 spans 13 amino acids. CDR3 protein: CASSIARNYGYTF. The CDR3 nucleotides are TGTGCCAGTAGTATAGCCCGAAACTATGGCTACACCTTC.

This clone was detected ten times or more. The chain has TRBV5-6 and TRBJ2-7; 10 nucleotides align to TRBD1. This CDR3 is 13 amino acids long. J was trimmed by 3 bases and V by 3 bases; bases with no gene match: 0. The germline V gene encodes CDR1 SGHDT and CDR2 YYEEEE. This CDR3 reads CASSWTGGYEQYF. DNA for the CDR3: TGTGCCAGCAGCTGGACAGGGGGCTACGAGCAGTACTTC.

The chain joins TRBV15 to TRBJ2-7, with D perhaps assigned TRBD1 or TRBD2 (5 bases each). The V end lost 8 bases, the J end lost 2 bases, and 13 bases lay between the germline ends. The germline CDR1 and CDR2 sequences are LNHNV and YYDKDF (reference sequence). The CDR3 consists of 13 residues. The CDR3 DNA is TGTGCCACCGCCGGGACGGGACCCTACGAGCAGTACTTC. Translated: CATAGTGPYEQYF.

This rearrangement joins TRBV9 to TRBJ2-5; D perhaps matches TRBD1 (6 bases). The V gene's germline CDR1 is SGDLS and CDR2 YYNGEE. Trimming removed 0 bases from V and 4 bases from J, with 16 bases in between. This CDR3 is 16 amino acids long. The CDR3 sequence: CASSVVDSRGGETQYF. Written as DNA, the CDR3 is TGTGCCAGCAGCGTAGTCGACAGCAGAGGGGGAGAGACCCAGTACTTC.

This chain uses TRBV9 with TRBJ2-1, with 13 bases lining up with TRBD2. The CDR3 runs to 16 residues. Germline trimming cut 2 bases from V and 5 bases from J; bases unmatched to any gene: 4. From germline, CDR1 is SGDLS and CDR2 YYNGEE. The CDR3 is CASSVGGLAGNNEQFF. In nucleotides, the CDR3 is TGTGCCAGCAGCGTCGGGGGACTAGCGGGGAACAATGAGCAGTTCTTC.

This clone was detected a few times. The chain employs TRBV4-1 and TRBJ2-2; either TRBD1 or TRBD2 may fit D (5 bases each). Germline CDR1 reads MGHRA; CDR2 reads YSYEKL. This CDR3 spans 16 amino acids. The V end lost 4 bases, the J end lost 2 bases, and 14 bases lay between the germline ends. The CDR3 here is CASSPGATKNTGELFF. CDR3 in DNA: TGCGCCAGCAGCCCCGGGGCAACAAAAAACACCGGGGAGCTGTTTTTT.

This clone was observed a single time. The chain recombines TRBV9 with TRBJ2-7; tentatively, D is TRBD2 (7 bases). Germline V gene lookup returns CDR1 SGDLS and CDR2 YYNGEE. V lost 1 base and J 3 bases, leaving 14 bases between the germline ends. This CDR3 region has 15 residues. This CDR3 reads CASSVSPGDYYEQYF. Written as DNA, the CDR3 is TGTGCCAGCAGCGTAAGTCCAGGGGACTACTACGAGCAGTACTTC.

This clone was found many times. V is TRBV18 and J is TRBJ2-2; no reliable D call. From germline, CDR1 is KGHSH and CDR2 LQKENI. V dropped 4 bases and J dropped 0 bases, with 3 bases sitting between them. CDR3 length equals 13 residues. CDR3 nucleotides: TGTGCCAGCTCACTTCCGAACACCGGGGAGCTGTTTTTT. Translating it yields CASSLPNTGELFF. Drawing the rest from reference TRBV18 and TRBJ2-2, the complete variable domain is NAGVMQNPRHLVRRRGQEARLRCSPMKGHSHVYWYRQLPEEGLKFMVYLQKENIIDESGMPKERFSAEFPKEGPSILRIQQVVRGDSAAYFCASSLPNTGELFFGEGSRLTVL.

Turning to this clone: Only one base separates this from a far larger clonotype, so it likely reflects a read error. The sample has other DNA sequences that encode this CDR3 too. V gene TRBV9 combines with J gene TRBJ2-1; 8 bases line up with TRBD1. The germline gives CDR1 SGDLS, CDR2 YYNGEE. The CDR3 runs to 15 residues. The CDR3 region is CASSPDRGSYNEQFF. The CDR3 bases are TGTGCCAGCAGCCCAGACAGGGGCTCCTACAACGAGCAGTTCTTC.

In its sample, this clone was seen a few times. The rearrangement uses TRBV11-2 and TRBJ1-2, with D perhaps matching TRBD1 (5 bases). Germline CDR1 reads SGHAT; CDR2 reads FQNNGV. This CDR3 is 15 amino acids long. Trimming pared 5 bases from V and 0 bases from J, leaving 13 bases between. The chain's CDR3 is CASSPGRGTNYGYTF. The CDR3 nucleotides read TGTGCCAGCAGCCCCGGCCGGGGGACTAACTATGGCTACACCTTC.

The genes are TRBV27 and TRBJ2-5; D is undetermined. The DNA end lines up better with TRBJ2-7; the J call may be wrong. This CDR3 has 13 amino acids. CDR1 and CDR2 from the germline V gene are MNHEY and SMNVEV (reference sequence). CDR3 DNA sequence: TGTGCCAGCAGTTTCGCCCCTTCCTACGAGCAGTACTTC. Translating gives CASSFAPSYEQYF.

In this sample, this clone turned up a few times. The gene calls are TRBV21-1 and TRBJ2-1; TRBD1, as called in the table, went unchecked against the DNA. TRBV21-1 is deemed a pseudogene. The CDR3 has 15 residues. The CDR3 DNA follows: TGTGCCCAGCCAGGCGAGACAGGGGACATCAGTGAGCAGTTCTTC. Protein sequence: CAQPGETGDISEQFF.

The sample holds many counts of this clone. The CDR3 sequence is CASSLAGASGTYEQYF. In nucleotides, the CDR3 is TGTGCCAGCAGCTTGGCTGGGGCTAGCGGGACGTACGAGCAGTACTTC. The J gene is TRBJ2-7, the V gene TRBV5-4; 9 bases match TRBD2. Germline lookup yields CDR1 SGHNT and CDR2 YYREEE (reference sequence). The CDR3 has 16 residues. Germline trimming cut 0 bases from V and 4 bases from J; bases unmatched to any gene: 8.

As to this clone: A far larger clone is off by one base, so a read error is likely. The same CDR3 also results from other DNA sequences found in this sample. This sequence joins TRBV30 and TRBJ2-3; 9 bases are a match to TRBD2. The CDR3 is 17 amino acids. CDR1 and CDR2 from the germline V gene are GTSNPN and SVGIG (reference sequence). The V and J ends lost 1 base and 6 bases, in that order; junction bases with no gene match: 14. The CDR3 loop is CAWSDRPSSGRRDTQYF. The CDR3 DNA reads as TGTGCCTGGAGTGATAGGCCGTCCAGCGGGAGGCGGGATACGCAGTATTTT.

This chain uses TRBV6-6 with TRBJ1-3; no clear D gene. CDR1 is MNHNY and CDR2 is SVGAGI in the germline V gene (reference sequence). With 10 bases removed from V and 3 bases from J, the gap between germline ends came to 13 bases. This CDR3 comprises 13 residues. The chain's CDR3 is CATSPAVGNTIYF. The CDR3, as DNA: TGTGCCACCTCTCCCGCGGTTGGAAACACCATATATTTT.

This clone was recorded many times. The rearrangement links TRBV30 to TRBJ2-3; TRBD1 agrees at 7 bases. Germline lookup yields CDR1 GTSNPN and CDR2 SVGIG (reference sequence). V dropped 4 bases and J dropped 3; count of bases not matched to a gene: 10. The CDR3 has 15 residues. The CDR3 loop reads CAWKTGTLSTDTQYF. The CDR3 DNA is TGTGCCTGGAAGACAGGGACCTTGAGTACAGATACGCAGTATTTT.

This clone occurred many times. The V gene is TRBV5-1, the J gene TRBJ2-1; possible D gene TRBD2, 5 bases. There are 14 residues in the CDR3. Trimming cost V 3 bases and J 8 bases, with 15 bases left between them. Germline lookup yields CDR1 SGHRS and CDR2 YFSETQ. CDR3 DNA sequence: TGCGCCAGCAGCTCCCCCGGGGTTAGGGATGAGCAGTTCTTC. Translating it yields CASSSPGVRDEQFF.

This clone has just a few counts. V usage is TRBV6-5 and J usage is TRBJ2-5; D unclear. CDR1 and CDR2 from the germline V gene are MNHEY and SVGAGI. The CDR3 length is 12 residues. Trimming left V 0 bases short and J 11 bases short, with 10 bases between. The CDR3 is CASSYSTGPQYF. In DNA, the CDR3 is TGTGCCAGCAGTTACTCGACGGGTCCGCAGTACTTC.

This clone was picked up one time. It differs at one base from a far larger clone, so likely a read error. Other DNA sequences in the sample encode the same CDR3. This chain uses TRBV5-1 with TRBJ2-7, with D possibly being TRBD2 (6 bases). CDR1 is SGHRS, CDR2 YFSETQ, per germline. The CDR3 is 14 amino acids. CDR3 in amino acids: CASSLDGSGLEQYF. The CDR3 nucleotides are TGCGCCAGCAGTTTGGACGGGAGTGGTCTCGAGCAGTACTTC.

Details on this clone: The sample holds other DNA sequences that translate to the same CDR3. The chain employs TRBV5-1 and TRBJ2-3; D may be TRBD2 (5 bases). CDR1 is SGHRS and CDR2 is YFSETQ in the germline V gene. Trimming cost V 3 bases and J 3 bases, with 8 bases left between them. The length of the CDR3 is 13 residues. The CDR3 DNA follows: TGCGCCAGCAGCTCAGGAGGAACAGATACGCAGTATTTT. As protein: CASSSGGTDTQYF.

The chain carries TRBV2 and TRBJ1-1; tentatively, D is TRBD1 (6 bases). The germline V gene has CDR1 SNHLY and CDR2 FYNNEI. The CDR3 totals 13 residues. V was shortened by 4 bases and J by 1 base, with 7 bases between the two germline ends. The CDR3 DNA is TGTGCCAGCAGTGCACAGGGGAACACTGAAGCTTTCTTT. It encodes CASSAQGNTEAFF.

The CDR3 reads CASSFSARDRQETQYF. Here the CDR3 DNA reads TGTGCCAGCAGTTTTTCCGCCCGGGACAGACAAGAGACCCAGTACTTC. The rearrangement joins TRBV28 to TRBJ2-5, with TRBD1 matching over 7 bases. Germline V gene lookup returns CDR1 MDHEN and CDR2 SYDVKM. The CDR3 runs to 16 residues. V lost 3 bases to trimming and J lost 2 bases; unmatched junction nucleotides: 9.

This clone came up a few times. CDR3 protein: CSVDGGTSLETQYF. The CDR3 region has the DNA TGCAGCGTTGATGGAGGGACTAGCTTGGAGACCCAGTACTTC. The chain is built from TRBV29-1 and TRBJ2-5; 9 nucleotides match TRBD2. There are 14 residues in the CDR3. The ends lost 3 bases at V and 5 bases at J; junction bases unmatched: 7. The germline V gene encodes CDR1 SQVTM and CDR2 ANQGSEA.

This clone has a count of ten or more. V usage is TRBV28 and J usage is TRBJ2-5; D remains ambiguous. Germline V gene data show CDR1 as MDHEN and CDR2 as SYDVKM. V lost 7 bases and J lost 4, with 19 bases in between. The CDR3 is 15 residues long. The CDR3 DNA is TGTGCCAGCACCCCCCCCAGGCAGAACCTAGAGACCCAGTACTTC. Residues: CASTPPRQNLETQYF. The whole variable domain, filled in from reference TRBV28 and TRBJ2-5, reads DVKVTQSSRYLVKRTGEKVFLECVQDMDHENMFWYRQDPGLGLRLIYFSYDVKMKEKGDIPEGYSVSREKKERFSLILESASTNQTSMYLCASTPPRQNLETQYFGPGTRLLVL.

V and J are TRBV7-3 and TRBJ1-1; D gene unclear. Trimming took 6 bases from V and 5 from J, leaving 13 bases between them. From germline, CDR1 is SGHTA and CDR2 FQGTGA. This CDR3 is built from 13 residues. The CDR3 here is CASSSERETEAFF. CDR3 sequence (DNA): TGTGCCAGCAGTTCCGAAAGAGAGACTGAAGCTTTCTTT.

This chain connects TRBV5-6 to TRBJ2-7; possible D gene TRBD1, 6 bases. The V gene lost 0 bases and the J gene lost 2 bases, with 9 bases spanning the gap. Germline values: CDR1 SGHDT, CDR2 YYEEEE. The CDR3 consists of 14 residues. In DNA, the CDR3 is TGTGCCAGCAGCTTGGGGACAGACACCTACGAGCAGTACTTC. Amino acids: CASSLGTDTYEQYF. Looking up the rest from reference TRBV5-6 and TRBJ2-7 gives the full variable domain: DAGVTQSPTHLIKTRGQQVTLRCSPKSGHDTVSWYQQALGQGPQFIFQYYEEEERQRGNFPDRFSGHQFPNYSSELNVNALLLGDSALYLCASSLGTDTYEQYFGPGTRLTVT.

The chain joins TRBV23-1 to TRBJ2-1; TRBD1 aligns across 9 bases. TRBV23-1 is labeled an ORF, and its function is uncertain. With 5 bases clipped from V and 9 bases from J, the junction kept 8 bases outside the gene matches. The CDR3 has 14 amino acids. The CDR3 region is CASSADRGRGEQFF. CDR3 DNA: TGCGCCAGCAGTGCGGACAGGGGTCGTGGTGAGCAGTTCTTC.

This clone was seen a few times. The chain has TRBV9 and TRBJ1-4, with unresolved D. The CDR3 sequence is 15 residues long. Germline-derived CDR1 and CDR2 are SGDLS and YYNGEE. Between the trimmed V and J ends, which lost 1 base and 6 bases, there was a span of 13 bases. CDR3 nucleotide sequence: TGTGCCAGCAGCGTATCGGGTCGCACGGATGAAAAACTGTTTTTT. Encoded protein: CASSVSGRTDEKLFF.

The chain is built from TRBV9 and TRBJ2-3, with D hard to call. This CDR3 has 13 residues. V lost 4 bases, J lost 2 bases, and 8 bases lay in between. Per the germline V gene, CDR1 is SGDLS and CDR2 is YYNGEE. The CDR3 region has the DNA TGTGCCAGCAGCCAGACTGCCACAGATACGCAGTATTTT. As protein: CASSQTATDTQYF.